The 10 T cell receptor beta chains listed next were all sequenced from one sample in a study of blood T cell repertoires in COVID-19. Generated by immunoSEQ multiplex PCR, the TCRdb table keeps only in-frame clones and is missing some. The table shows 250,000 or so clones, with approximately 86% occurring only once. The sequenced sample was peripheral blood. The receptors originated from a woman younger than 45 with acute or convalescent COVID-19.

The chain uses TRBV18 and TRBJ2-3, with 12 bases aligning to TRBD1. Germline trimming cut 6 bases from V and 6 bases from J; bases unmatched to any gene: 10. Germline V CDR1 and CDR2: KGHSH, LQKENI. The CDR3 runs to 16 residues. The CDR3 coding sequence is TGTGCCAGCTCCGGAGCCGGGACAGGGGGCTGGGATACGCAGTATTTT. It specifies CASSGAGTGGWDTQYF.

The chain is built from TRBV5-1 and TRBJ2-7, with 8 bases identical to TRBD2. Germline values: CDR1 SGHRS, CDR2 YFSETQ. J was trimmed by 0 bases and V by 5 bases; bases with no gene match: 4. The CDR3 is 14 residues long. CDR3 coding DNA: TGCGCCAGCAGTGCCGCGGGAGGCTCCTACGAGCAGTACTTC. It yields the protein CASSAAGGSYEQYF.

This chain links TRBV7-2 with TRBJ2-1; 9 bases line up with TRBD1. This CDR3 spans 15 amino acids. The germline V gene has CDR1 SGHTA and CDR2 FQGNSA. Trimming at V came to 7 bases and at J to 8 bases, leaving 12 bases not matched to a gene. This CDR3 is CASTLGQGVTDEQFF. The CDR3 DNA follows: TGTGCCAGCACACTGGGACAGGGAGTGACAGATGAGCAGTTCTTC.

The chain employs TRBV19 and TRBJ2-1, with 12 positions matching TRBD2. Germline V gene sequence: CDR1 LNHDA, CDR2 SQIVND (reference sequence). Trimming cost V 1 base and J 13 bases; bases outside gene matches: 11. The CDR3 spans 16 residues. The chain's CDR3 is CASSIGGASGRAYQFF. The CDR3 DNA follows: TGTGCCAGTAGTATAGGAGGGGCTAGCGGGAGGGCCTATCAGTTCTTC.

V is TRBV19 and J is TRBJ2-1, with TRBD2 matching 13 bases. The germline CDR1 and CDR2 sequences are LNHDA and SQIVND (reference sequence). V was clipped by 6 bases and J by 9 bases; unmatched bases: 5. The CDR3 covers 14 residues. The CDR3 coding sequence is TGTGCCAGTAGGCCGGGACTAGCGGGACTTGAGCAGTTCTTC. Translated, it gives CASRPGLAGLEQFF.

J is TRBJ2-5 and V is TRBV7-2, with D possibly being TRBD1 (5 bases). The V gene lost 1 base and the J gene lost 2 bases, with 8 bases spanning the gap. CDR3 length equals 14 residues. Germline CDR1 and CDR2: SGHTA and FQGNSA. The CDR3 loop is CASSLGAGQETQYF. CDR3 DNA sequence: TGTGCCAGCAGCTTAGGCGCAGGGCAAGAGACCCAGTACTTC. Complete variable domain (other parts from reference TRBV7-2 and TRBJ2-5): GAGVSQSPSNKVTEKGKDVELRCDPISGHTALYWYRQSLGQGLEFLIYFQGNSAPDKSGLPSDRFSAERTGGSVSTLTIQRTQQEDSAVYLCASSLGAGQETQYFGPGTRLLVL.

The chain has TRBV24-1 and TRBJ2-7; TRBD1 agrees at 8 bases. Trimming at V came to 6 bases and at J to 2 bases, leaving 14 bases not matched to a gene. There are 17 residues in the CDR3. The germline CDR1 and CDR2 sequences are KGHDR and SFDVKD. This chain's CDR3 is CATSHSSDPGQAYEQYF. CDR3 nucleotides: TGTGCCACCAGTCACTCTAGTGATCCGGGACAGGCCTACGAGCAGTACTTC.

This chain joins TRBV28 and TRBJ1-2, with 11 bases fitting TRBD1. Germline CDR1 reads MDHEN; CDR2 reads SYDVKM. This CDR3 contains 16 residues. The V segment lost 5 bases and the J segment 4 bases; nucleotides outside the gene matches: 9. CDR3 nucleotide sequence: TGTGCCAGCAGTCCCACGGGACAGGGGGAGACCTATGGCTACACCTTC. The encoded protein is CASSPTGQGETYGYTF.

J is TRBJ2-1 and V is TRBV4-3, with 16 bases identical to TRBD2. CDR1 LGHNA and CDR2 YSLEER come from the germline V gene. The V and J ends lost 1 base and 6 bases, in that order; junction bases with no gene match: 6. This CDR3 contains 18 residues. The CDR3 here is CASSQGGGTSGRANEQFF. The CDR3 nucleotides read TGCGCCAGCAGCCAAGGCGGGGGGACTAGCGGGAGGGCCAATGAGCAGTTCTTC.

Notes on this clone: The junction shows a germline mismatch at one end, possibly a read error. This chain connects TRBV11-2 to TRBJ1-1, with TRBD1 matching over 9 bases. This CDR3 contains 17 residues. CDR1 and CDR2 from the germline V gene are SGHAT and FQNNGV. The CDR3 nucleotides are TGTGCCAGCAGCGTAAACAGGGGGCGAGCTTTGAACACTGAGGCTTTCTTT. The encoded protein is CASSVNRGRALNTEAFF.